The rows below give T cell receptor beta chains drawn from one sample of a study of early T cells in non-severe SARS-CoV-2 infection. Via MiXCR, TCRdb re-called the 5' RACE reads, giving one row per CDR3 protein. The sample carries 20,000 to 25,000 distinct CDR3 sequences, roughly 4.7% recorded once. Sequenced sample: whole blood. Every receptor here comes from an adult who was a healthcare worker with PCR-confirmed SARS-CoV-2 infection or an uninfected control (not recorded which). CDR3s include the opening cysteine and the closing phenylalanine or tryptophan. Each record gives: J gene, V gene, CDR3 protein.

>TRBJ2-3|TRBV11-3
CASSLSLGSTDTQYF
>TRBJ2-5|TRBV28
CASSPGLAGGQETQYF
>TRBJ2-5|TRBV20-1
CSAINRERPETQYF
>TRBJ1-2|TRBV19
CASSITGTTNYGYTF
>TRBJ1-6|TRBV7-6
CASSLKGTVNSPLHF
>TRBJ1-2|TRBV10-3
CAISDGGGNYGYTF
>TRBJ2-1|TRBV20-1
CSARRLAGDYNEQFF
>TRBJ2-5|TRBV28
CASSYMEGETQYF
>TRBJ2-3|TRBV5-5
CASSSRWSGATDTQYF
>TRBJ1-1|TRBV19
CASSPLDRLTEAFF
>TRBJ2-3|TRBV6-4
CASSDSIGAADTQYF
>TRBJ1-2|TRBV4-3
CASSQVGSRGYTF
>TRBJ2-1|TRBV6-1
CASRASGYNEQFF
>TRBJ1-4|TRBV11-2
CASSWKSVEKLFF
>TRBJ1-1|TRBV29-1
CSVITGSLMNTEAFF
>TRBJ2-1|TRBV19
CASSPTLYNEQFF
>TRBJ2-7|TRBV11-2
CASSLSDSYEQYF
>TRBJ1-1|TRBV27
CASREWDRNTEAFF
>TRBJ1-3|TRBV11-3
CASSYESSGNTIYF
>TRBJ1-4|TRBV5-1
CASSLGQVREKLFF
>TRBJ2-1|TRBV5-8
CASSRGLGGDEQFF
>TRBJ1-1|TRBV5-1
CASSLARLGDTEAFF
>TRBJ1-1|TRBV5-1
CASSRPGRSEAFF
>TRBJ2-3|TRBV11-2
CASSSRDSSPLPDTQYF
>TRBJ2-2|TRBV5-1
CASSLYSRNTGELFF
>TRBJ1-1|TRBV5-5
CASSLTGKNTEAFF
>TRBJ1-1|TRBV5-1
CASSLINTEAFF
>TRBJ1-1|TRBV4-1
CASSQDPGAFERAEAFF
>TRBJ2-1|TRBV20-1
CSASPRTSGSTEQFF
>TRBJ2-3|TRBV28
CASNRFSGGTDTQYF